This paragraph covers one T cell receptor beta chain sequence. TCRdb processed the RT-PCR reads anew with MiXCR; each CDR3 protein has one entry. Of about 680,000 distinct CDR3 sequences in the sample, approximately 15% were seen once. The junction had 9 bases not matched to a gene; V was cut back by 5 bases and J by 0 bases. Germline V gene lookup returns CDR1 SGHTA and CDR2 FQGNSA. CDR3 length: 19 amino acids. Sequenced input: memory CD4+ T cells from blood. The chain couples TRBV7-2 to TRBJ2-1; 14 bases match TRBD2. The sequence was collected from a female donor in good health, serving as a healthy control. The CDR3 sequence is CASSGAGLAGVTSYNEQFF. The CDR3 DNA sequence: TGTGCCAGCAGCGGAGCGGGACTAGCGGGAGTAACCTCCTACAATGAGCAGTTCTTC. The entire variable domain, with the rest obtained from reference TRBV7-2 and TRBJ2-1, is as follows: GAGVSQSPSNKVTEKGKDVELRCDPISGHTALYWYRQSLGQGLEFLIYFQGNSAPDKSGLPSDRFSAERTGGSVSTLTIQRTQQEDSAVYLCASSGAGLAGVTSYNEQFFGPGTRLTVL.